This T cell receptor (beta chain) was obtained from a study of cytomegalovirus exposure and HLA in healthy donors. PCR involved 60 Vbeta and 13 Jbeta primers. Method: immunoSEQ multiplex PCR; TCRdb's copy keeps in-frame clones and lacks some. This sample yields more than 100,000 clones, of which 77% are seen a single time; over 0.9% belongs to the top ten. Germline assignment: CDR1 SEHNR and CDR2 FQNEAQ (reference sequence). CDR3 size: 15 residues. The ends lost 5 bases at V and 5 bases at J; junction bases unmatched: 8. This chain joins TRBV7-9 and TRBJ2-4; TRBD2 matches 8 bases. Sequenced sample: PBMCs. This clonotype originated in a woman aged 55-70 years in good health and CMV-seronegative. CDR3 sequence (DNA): TGTGCCAGCAGCCTACCGGGAGGGGCAGAAAACATTCAGTACTTC. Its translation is CASSLPGGAENIQYF.